These 28 T cell receptor beta chains originate from one sample sequenced in a study of T cells after yellow fever vaccination. TCRdb recomputed calls from the 5' RACE reads with MiXCR, one row per CDR3 protein. The sample yields approximately 150,000 distinct CDR3 sequences, 7.7% seen once. Sequencing was performed on CD4+ T cells sorted from PBMCs, taken 5 days after the yellow fever booster vaccination. The source of these receptors is a man younger than 40 who received the YFV17D yellow fever vaccine.

This clonotype showed up many times. The chain is built from TRBV4-2 and TRBJ1-3; D gene ambiguous. CDR1 and CDR2 (germline): LGHNA, YNFKEQ. This CDR3 has 16 amino acids. V was pared by 0 bases and J by 0 bases, with 9 bases between. CDR3 DNA: TGTGCCAGCAGCCAAGAAATGCGGAACTCTGGAAACACCATATATTTT. It encodes CASSQEMRNSGNTIYF.

This clonotype was seen at least ten times. This chain joins TRBV5-1 and TRBJ2-7; D unresolved. The V gene lost 0 bases and the J gene lost 10 bases, with 11 bases spanning the gap. The CDR3 spans 12 residues. The germline V gene encodes CDR1 SGHRS and CDR2 YFSETQ. DNA for the CDR3: TGCGCCAGCAGCTTGGAAGGGTTGGAACAGTACTTC. Translated: CASSLEGLEQYF. The full variable domain, its missing parts supplied by reference TRBV5-1 and TRBJ2-7, is KAGVTQTPRYLIKTRGQQVTLSCSPISGHRSVSWYQQTPGQGLQFLFEYFSETQRNKGNFPGRFSGRQFSNSRSEMNVSTLELGDSALYLCASSLEGLEQYFGPGTRLTVT.

This clonotype was counted ten times or more. This chain connects TRBV18 to TRBJ2-7, with TRBD1 matching 8 bases. V lost 1 base and J lost 2; bases outside the gene matches: 4. The CDR3 contains 15 residues. CDR1 and CDR2 (germline): KGHSH, LQKENI. CDR3 sequence reads: CASSPRQGAAYEQYF. DNA of the CDR3: TGTGCCAGCTCACCACGGCAGGGGGCTGCCTACGAGCAGTACTTC.

This clonotype has only a few counts. The V gene is TRBV7-2, the J gene TRBJ2-3; D unclear. The CDR3 consists of 15 residues. Germline V gene data show CDR1 as SGHTA and CDR2 as FQGNSA. Trimming removed 1 base at V and 3 bases at J, with 11 bases between. The CDR3 sequence is CASSLGHAGTDTQYF. CDR3 nucleotides: TGTGCCAGCAGCTTAGGGCATGCCGGAACAGATACGCAGTATTTT.

Many counts were recorded for this clonotype. The CDR3 DNA follows: TGCGCCAGCAGCCCGGCCCCTAGCGGCCCCCAATCGGGCTACGAGCAGTACTTC. Translated, it gives CASSPAPSGPQSGYEQYF. This chain joins TRBV5-1 and TRBJ2-7; TRBD2 matches at 7 bases. Germline V gene sequence: CDR1 SGHRS, CDR2 YFSETQ. The CDR3 length is 18 residues. After removal of 4 bases from V and 3 bases from J, the junction contained 19 bases not matched to a gene.

Ten or more counts support this clonotype. The chain employs TRBV6-5 and TRBJ2-1; D might be TRBD1 or TRBD2, each matching 5 bases. Germline V gene lookup returns CDR1 MNHEY and CDR2 SVGAGI. The V gene lost 4 bases and the J gene lost 0 bases, with 13 bases spanning the gap. The length of the CDR3 is 16 residues. The CDR3 bases are TGTGCCAGCAGTTTGGGGGAGACCCTCTCCTACAATGAGCAGTTCTTC. Its protein product is CASSLGETLSYNEQFF.

This clonotype was detected many times. V and J are TRBV12-3 or TRBV12-4 and TRBJ2-3, with 12 nucleotides matching TRBD2. The junction had 1 base not matched to a gene; V was cut back by 3 bases and J by 3 bases. The CDR3 runs to 15 residues. CDR3 nucleotides: TGTGCCAGCAGTTTCGGACTAGCGGGAACAGATACGCAGTATTTT. This codes for CASSFGLAGTDTQYF.

This clonotype was seen many times. This CDR3 is CSAPVAGKYEQYF. CDR3 sequence (DNA): TGCAGTGCTCCAGTTGCAGGGAAGTACGAGCAGTACTTC. The chain employs TRBV20-1 and TRBJ2-7, with D possibly being TRBD1 (5 bases). From germline, CDR1 is DFQATT and CDR2 SNEGSKA (reference sequence). The CDR3 runs to 13 residues. V shed 5 bases and J shed 4 bases, with 15 bases lying between them.

This clonotype was counted a few times. The chain carries TRBV11-2 and TRBJ2-1; D possibly corresponds to TRBD2 (6 bases). V was pared by 2 bases and J by 4 bases, with 9 bases between. This CDR3 is 14 amino acids long. Per the germline V gene, CDR1 is SGHAT and CDR2 is FQNNGV. CDR3 coding DNA: TGTGCCAGCAGCTTACTTAGCGGATACAATGAGCAGTTCTTC. This sequence encodes CASSLLSGYNEQFF. Full variable domain (outside the CDR3, taken from reference TRBV11-2 and TRBJ2-1): EAGVAQSPRYKIIEKRQSVAFWCNPISGHATLYWYQQILGQGPKLLIQFQNNGVVDDSQLPKDRFSAERLKGVDSTLKIQPAKLEDSAVYLCASSLLSGYNEQFFGPGTRLTVL.

This clonotype was picked up many times. The J gene is TRBJ2-7, the V gene TRBV7-8; no clear D gene. With 1 base removed from V and 6 bases from J, the gap between germline ends came to 13 bases. Germline V gene lookup returns CDR1 SGHVS and CDR2 FQNEAQ. This CDR3 spans 14 amino acids. The chain's CDR3 is CASSLGGPNSEQYF. CDR3 bases: TGTGCCAGCAGCTTAGGCGGACCCAACAGCGAGCAGTACTTC. Combining the CDR3 with reference TRBV7-8 and TRBJ2-7 gives the whole variable domain GAGVSQSPRYKVAKRGQDVALRCDPISGHVSLFWYQQALGQGPEFLTYFQNEAQLDKSGLPSDRFFAERPEGSVSTLKIQRTQQEDSAVYLCASSLGGPNSEQYFGPGTRLTVT.

This clonotype was detected ten times or more. V gene TRBV20-1 combines with J gene TRBJ2-7, with 7 nucleotides matching TRBD1. The length of the CDR3 is 13 residues. Trimming at V came to 3 bases and at J to 3 bases, leaving 5 bases not matched to a gene. In germline, CDR1 is DFQATT, CDR2 SNEGSKA (reference sequence). The CDR3 DNA sequence: TGCAGTGCTAGGGGGACAGTCGTCTACGAGCAGTACTTC. Amino acid sequence: CSARGTVVYEQYF.

This clonotype turned up a few times. The rearrangement uses TRBV5-1 and TRBJ2-3, with no clear D. The germline V gene has CDR1 SGHRS and CDR2 YFSETQ. V was clipped by 5 bases and J by 1 base, with 14 bases between them. The CDR3 extends over 15 amino acids. This chain's CDR3 is CASSPTVGGTDTQYF. CDR3 nucleotide sequence: TGCGCCAGCAGTCCTACCGTAGGTGGCACAGATACGCAGTATTTT.

This clonotype appeared many times. The rearrangement uses TRBV4-3 and TRBJ2-3; weak D call: TRBD2 (5 bases). Germline V gene sequence: CDR1 LGHNA, CDR2 YSLEER. Between the trimmed V and J ends, which lost 1 base and 5 bases, there was a span of 16 bases. The CDR3 sequence is 16 residues long. The CDR3 bases are TGCGCCAGCAGCCAAGCGGAGGTCAGAGACGGAGATACGCAGTATTTT. It codes for CASSQAEVRDGDTQYF.

About this clonotype: Possible read error: a much larger clone is one base away. The chain links TRBV7-9 to TRBJ1-3; D is ambiguous. Looked up from germline, CDR1 is SEHNR and CDR2 is FQNEAQ (reference sequence). The CDR3 sequence is 14 residues long. V was clipped by 8 bases and J by 0 bases, with 11 bases between them. CDR3 in DNA: TGTGCCAGCTCGGGGAGAGTCTCTGGAAACACCATATATTTT. This codes for CASSGRVSGNTIYF. Based on the CDR3 plus reference TRBV7-9 and TRBJ1-3, the full variable domain is DTGVSQNPRHKITKRGQNVTFRCDPISEHNRLYWYRQTLGQGPEFLTYFQNEAQLEKSRLLSDRFSAERPKGSFSTLEIQRTEQGDSAMYLCASSGRVSGNTIYFGEGSWLTVV.

Ten or more counts support this clonotype. The V gene is TRBV12-3 or TRBV12-4, the J gene TRBJ2-1; D perhaps matches TRBD1 (6 bases). The V and J ends lost 7 bases and 7 bases respectively, with 14 bases between them. There are 13 residues in the CDR3. The CDR3 region has the DNA TGTGCCAGCAAACGTGAGGGGGATAATGAGCAGTTCTTC. It translates to CASKREGDNEQFF.

This clonotype was found many times. The chain uses TRBV6-1 and TRBJ2-5; tentatively, D is TRBD2 (7 bases). Trimming cost V 7 bases and J 0 bases, with 12 bases left between them. This CDR3 has 14 residues. Germline loops: CDR1 MNHNS, CDR2 SASEGT. The CDR3 DNA reads TGTGCCAGCAAAAGGGGGACTAACCAAGAGACCCAGTACTTC. It yields the protein CASKRGTNQETQYF.

This clonotype was detected ten times or more. This chain uses TRBV5-4 with TRBJ2-5, with D tentatively TRBD2 (5 bases). CDR3 length: 13 amino acids. Germline lookup yields CDR1 SGHNT and CDR2 YYREEE (reference sequence). V was trimmed by 5 bases and J by 1 base, leaving 9 bases between them. The CDR3 is CASSEGTQETQYF. In DNA, the CDR3 is TGTGCCAGCAGTGAGGGTACCCAAGAGACCCAGTACTTC. Based on the CDR3 plus reference TRBV5-4 and TRBJ2-5, the full variable domain is ETGVTQSPTHLIKTRGQQVTLRCSSQSGHNTVSWYQQALGQGPQFIFQYYREEENGRGNFPPRFSGLQFPNYSSELNVNALELDDSALYLCASSEGTQETQYFGPGTRLLVL.

This clonotype was counted ten times or more. The chain joins TRBV7-2 to TRBJ2-7, with 9 bases aligning to TRBD1. J gave up 3 bases and V 5 bases, and 5 bases lay outside the gene matches. Per the germline V gene, CDR1 is SGHTA and CDR2 is FQGNSA. The CDR3 sequence is 14 residues long. The CDR3 nucleotides are TGTGCCAGCAGCGCCACAGGGGGCAACTACGAGCAGTACTTC. Protein product: CASSATGGNYEQYF.

This clonotype was seen repeatedly, ten times or more. The V call is TRBV20-1, the J call TRBJ2-3; D not resolved. Germline V gives CDR1 DFQATT, CDR2 SNEGSKA (reference sequence). The CDR3 consists of 13 residues. V was shortened by 2 bases and J by 0 bases, with 6 bases between the two germline ends. DNA for the CDR3: TGCAGTGCTAGATTCTCTAGCACAGATACGCAGTATTTT. This gives the protein CSARFSSTDTQYF.

This clonotype appeared many times. The chain joins TRBV10-3 to TRBJ2-5; D remains unclear. Germline CDR1 is ENHRY and CDR2 is SYGVKD. Trimming pared 3 bases from V and 4 bases from J, leaving 6 bases between. The CDR3 sequence is 12 residues long. CDR3 DNA: TGTGCCATCAGTGATTTCCCAGAGACCCAGTACTTC. Its translation: CAISDFPETQYF.

This clonotype was detected only a few times. V usage is TRBV14 and J usage is TRBJ1-2, with TRBD1 matching 7 bases. After removal of 3 bases from V and 3 bases from J, the junction contained 4 bases not matched to a gene. The CDR3 contains 14 residues. Germline lookup yields CDR1 SGHDN and CDR2 FVKESK. DNA of the CDR3: TGTGCCAGCAGCCAGCAGGGGGTTGACTATGGCTACACCTTC. Protein: CASSQQGVDYGYTF.

This clonotype was observed at least ten times. The junction shows a germline mismatch at one end, possibly a read error. V is TRBV7-2 and J is TRBJ2-1; D ambiguous. Germline V gives CDR1 SGHTA, CDR2 FQGNSA. This CDR3 region has 13 residues. CDR3 coding DNA: TGTGCCAGCAGCCCCGGGTCCTTCAATGAGCAGTTCTTC. It translates to CASSPGSFNEQFF.

This clonotype was observed many times. The rearrangement links TRBV9 to TRBJ2-3, with 7 bases that match TRBD1. V trimming: 4 bases; J trimming: 5 bases; junction bases outside the gene matches: 10. Germline V gives CDR1 SGDLS, CDR2 YYNGEE. The CDR3 has 15 residues. The CDR3 nucleotides read TGTGCCAGCAGCAAGCGACAGGGCTCTGGAGATACGCAGTATTTT. Its protein is CASSKRQGSGDTQYF.

The sample holds many counts of this clonotype. This sequence joins TRBV5-1 and TRBJ2-5, with 7 bases lining up with TRBD1. With 0 bases clipped from V and 2 bases from J, the junction kept 10 bases outside the gene matches. This CDR3 is 17 amino acids long. Germline CDR1 reads SGHRS; CDR2 reads YFSETQ. The CDR3 DNA follows: TGCGCCAGCAGCTTGGGTTACAGGGGTGGCAAACAAGAGACCCAGTACTTC. Translating it yields CASSLGYRGGKQETQYF.

Many counts were recorded for this clonotype. The J gene is TRBJ2-3, the V gene TRBV24-1; perhaps TRBD2 as D (5 bases). This CDR3 has 13 residues. The ends were cut back, 8 bases at V and 4 bases at J, with 12 bases in the middle. Germline CDR1 KGHDR, CDR2 SFDVKD. CDR3 DNA: TGTGCCACCATGAGTGGGAGTGCAGATACGCAGTATTTT. Amino acid sequence: CATMSGSADTQYF.

This clonotype was seen more than once but under ten times. V is TRBV30 and J is TRBJ2-3; 7 positions agree with TRBD2. Germline V gene lookup returns CDR1 GTSNPN and CDR2 SVGIG (reference sequence). The CDR3 is 10 residues long. After removal of 6 bases from V and 9 bases from J, the junction contained 3 bases not matched to a gene. The CDR3 region has the DNA TGTGCCTGTACTAGCGAAACGCAGTATTTT. It translates to CACTSETQYF. The variable domain in full, with the rest retrieved from reference TRBV30 and TRBJ2-3, is SQTIHQWPATLVQPVGSPLSLECTVEGTSNPNLYWYRQAAGRGLQLLFYSVGIGQISSEVPQNLSASRPQDRQFILSSKKLLLSDSGFYLCACTSETQYFGPGTRLTVL.

This clonotype was seen ten or more times. This chain uses TRBV10-3 with TRBJ1-2, with 11 bases aligning to TRBD1. The CDR3 sequence is 13 residues long. The V gene's germline CDR1 is ENHRY and CDR2 SYGVKD. Germline trimming cut 6 bases from V and 6 bases from J; bases unmatched to any gene: 3. The CDR3 nucleotides are TGTGCCATCAGCGGGACAGGGGGGAATGGCTACACCTTC. It encodes CAISGTGGNGYTF.

This clonotype occurred many times. V gene TRBV20-1 combines with J gene TRBJ2-1, with D possibly called TRBD1 or TRBD2 (5 bases each). Germline V CDR1 and CDR2: DFQATT, SNEGSKA (reference sequence). CDR3 length: 13 residues. Trimming removed 5 bases from V and 4 bases from J, with 12 bases in between. CDR3 region: CSAGTEKYNEQFF. CDR3 nucleotide sequence: TGCAGTGCTGGGACCGAAAAATACAATGAGCAGTTCTTC.